This T cell receptor beta chain came from a study of cytomegalovirus exposure and HLA in healthy donors. There are 15 residues in the CDR3. The germline CDR1 and CDR2 sequences are SNHLY and FYNNEI. The V gene end was trimmed by 5 bases and the J gene end by 2 bases; junction bases not matched to a gene: 5. PCR employed 60 Vbeta and 13 Jbeta primers. Assay: immunoSEQ multiplex PCR; the TCRdb copy retains only in-frame clones and omits some. The sample contains 120,000 or so clones, 65% to 80% of which appear only once. The chain employs TRBV2 and TRBJ2-3; TRBD1 agrees at 9 bases. The sample taken for sequencing was PBMCs. The TCR comes from a woman aged 60-75 years in good health and CMV-seropositive. The CDR3 nucleotides are TGTGCCAGCAGTCCCGGGACAGGGTTCACAGATACGCAGTATTTT. It is translated as CASSPGTGFTDTQYF.